This T cell receptor (beta chain) originates from a study of Graves' ophthalmopathy and Graves' hyperthyroidism (dated by TCRdb to about 2018). Background for the entire study: Peripheral blood was collected at initial diagnosis, prior to any treatment. To tell Graves' ophthalmopathy apart from Graves' hyperthyroidism, and to predict which patients would progress to ophthalmopathy, the study relied on TCR beta repertoire signatures. In total, some 140 blood samples were TCR-sequenced: approximately 42 ophthalmopathy, over 70 hyperthyroidism and about 17 hyperthyroidism-to-ophthalmopathy patients. A discovery set of 90 to 100 patients (around 40 ophthalmopathy, 57 stable hyperthyroidism) was enrolled to explore V-J signatures distinguishing ophthalmopathy from hyperthyroidism. An independent validation cohort comprised roughly 20 hyperthyroidism patients and 15 to 17 patients who later progressed from hyperthyroidism to ophthalmopathy. In a handful of hyperthyroidism patients, the T-cell repertoires found in thyroid tissue were compared with those found in blood. Once sampling was done, hyperthyroidism patients were given methimazole at a starting dose of 30 mg daily, while ophthalmopathy patients were given high-dose intravenous methylprednisolone.

Stable hyperthyroidism was defined as no progression to ophthalmopathy within 18 months of follow-up. Hyperthyroidism patients were newly diagnosed, were aged 18 to 65 years, and had a disease duration under 2 months. Patients with other autoimmune diseases, uncontrolled infections, pregnancy or lactation were excluded from the study. Diagnosis relied on clinical symptoms, serum thyroxine, TRAb, thyroid ultrasound and orbital computed tomography. Ficoll-Paque density gradient centrifugation was used to isolate PBMCs from around 10 ml of fresh peripheral blood. Total RNA was extracted with Trizol reagent and quality-checked on an Agilent 2100 Bioanalyzer. What the study reported, not specific to this receptor: In validation, the model predicted ophthalmopathy progression with roughly 68% sensitivity and about 73% specificity; roughly 11 predicted patients were CT-confirmed with GO in a median of approximately 6.2 months. Sample size was not predetermined statistically, and investigators were not blinded to group allocation. Most of the expanded thyroid clonotypes with a frequency above 0.001 were also detected in blood, and it was suggested that the thyroid immune response may be reflected by blood repertoires. The 13-signature model separated ophthalmopathy from stable hyperthyroidism with 85% to 90% sensitivity and almost 84% specificity in cross-validation, and 80%/75% in the test set.

CDR1 LNHDA and CDR2 SQIVND are derived from the germline V gene (reference sequence). V is reduced by 4 bases and J by 3 bases, leaving a spacing of 9 bases between them. The CDR3 holds 13 amino acids from the cysteine to the phenylalanine. Only the CDR3 DNA is retained, 39 bases long and in frame from the first base. TCR beta CDR3 regions were amplified from RNA transcripts for repertoire sequencing. The first round was an RT-PCR using HTBI primers with the Qiagen OneStep RT-PCR kit, and this first round was followed by a second-round multiplex PCR, then size selection and purification. Libraries were sequenced on an Illumina HiSeq2000 using paired-end 100 bp reads. The original methods were these. SOAPnuke was used to process the reads, throwing out any read that had adapters, had uncalled bases, had a mean Phred below 15, or lacked an exact constant-primer or identifier match. COPE v1.2.5 was used to merge the high-quality paired reads. Unique nucleotide sequences were defined as clonotypes and aligned to IMGT TRB V, D and J references using MiTCR v1.1. Analysis was restricted to V-J combinations with a frequency above 0.0001, which covered approximately 99% of repertoires. A TCR clonal expansion and chaos score per V-J combination was defined as the ratio of F50 clonal expansion to chaos observed in the TCRdist matrix. Features were reduced by Welch's t-statistics and random forest to around 13 V-J combinations, which fed a naive Bayes classifier. The similarity between thyroid and blood repertoires was quantified using the Morisita-Horn index. In TCRdb, the public reads were trimmed at Q25 with fastp and aligned with MiXCR, with productive beta chains retained. Duplicate CDR3 protein sequences are folded into a single record with the most common DNA and genes. What appears here as the V and J calls and clone size reflects TCRdb's work, not the paper's. Within this sample are some 350,000 distinct CDR3 sequences, with roughly a sixth of them counted one time only. 2.4% of the sample is taken by the ten largest.

This clonotype was seen at least ten times. No cognate antigen has been identified for it. Base-call qualities are not available, and no considerably larger clone is one nucleotide away. The V and J genes are TRBV19 and TRBJ2-5; no confident D gene assignment can be made. This TCR was recovered from an adult woman with stable Graves' hyperthyroidism. Sample: peripheral blood. The CDR3 in this case is CASSRYREETQYF. The bases read TGTGCCAGTAGTAGGTATAGAGAAGAGACCCAGTACTTC.